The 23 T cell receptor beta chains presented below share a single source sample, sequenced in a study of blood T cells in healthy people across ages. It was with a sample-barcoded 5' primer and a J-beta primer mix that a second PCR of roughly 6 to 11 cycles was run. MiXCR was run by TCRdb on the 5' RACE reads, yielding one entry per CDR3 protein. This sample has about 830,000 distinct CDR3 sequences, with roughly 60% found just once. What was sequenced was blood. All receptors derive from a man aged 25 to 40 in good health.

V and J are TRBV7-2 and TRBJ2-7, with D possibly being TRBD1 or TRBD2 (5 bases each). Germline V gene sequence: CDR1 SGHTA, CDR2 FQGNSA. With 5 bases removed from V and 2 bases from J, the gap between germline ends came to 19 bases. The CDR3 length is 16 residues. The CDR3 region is CASSMSGTLKTYEQYF. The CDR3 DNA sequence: TGTGCCAGCAGCATGTCCGGGACCCTCAAGACCTACGAGCAGTACTTC.

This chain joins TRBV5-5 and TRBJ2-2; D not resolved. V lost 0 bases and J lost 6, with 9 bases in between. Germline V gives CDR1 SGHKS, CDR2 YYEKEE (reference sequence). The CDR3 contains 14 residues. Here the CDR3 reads CASSLVPVAGELFF. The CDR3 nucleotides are TGTGCCAGCAGCTTGGTACCAGTAGCCGGGGAGCTGTTTTTT.

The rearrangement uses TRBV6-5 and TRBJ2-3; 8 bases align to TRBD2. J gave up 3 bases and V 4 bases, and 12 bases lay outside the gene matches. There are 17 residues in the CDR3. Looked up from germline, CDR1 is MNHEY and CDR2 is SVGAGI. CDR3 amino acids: CASSSTQRGLGTDTQYF. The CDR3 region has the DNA TGTGCCAGCAGTTCCACTCAGAGGGGACTAGGGACAGATACGCAGTATTTT.

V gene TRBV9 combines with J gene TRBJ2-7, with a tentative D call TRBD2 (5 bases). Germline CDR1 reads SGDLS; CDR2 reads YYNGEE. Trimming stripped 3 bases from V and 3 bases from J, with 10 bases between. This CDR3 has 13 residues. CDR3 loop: CASSDRGGYEQYF. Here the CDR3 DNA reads TGTGCCAGCAGCGATCGGGGTGGCTACGAGCAGTACTTC.

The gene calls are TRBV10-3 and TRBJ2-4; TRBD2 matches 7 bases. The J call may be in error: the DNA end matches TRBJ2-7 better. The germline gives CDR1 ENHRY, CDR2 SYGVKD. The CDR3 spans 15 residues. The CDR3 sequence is CAISESKRGNYEQYF. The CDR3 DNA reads TGTGCCATCAGTGAGTCGAAGCGGGGAAACTACGAGCAGTACTTC.

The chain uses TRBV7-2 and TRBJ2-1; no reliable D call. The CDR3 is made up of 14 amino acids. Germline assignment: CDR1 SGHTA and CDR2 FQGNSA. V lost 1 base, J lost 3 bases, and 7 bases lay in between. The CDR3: CASSLDYLYNEQFF. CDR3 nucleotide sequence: TGTGCCAGCAGCTTAGACTATCTCTACAATGAGCAGTTCTTC.

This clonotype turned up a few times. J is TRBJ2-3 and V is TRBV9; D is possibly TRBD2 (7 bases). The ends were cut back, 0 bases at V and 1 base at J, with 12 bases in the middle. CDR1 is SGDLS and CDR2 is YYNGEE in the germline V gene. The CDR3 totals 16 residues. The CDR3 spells CASSVVGGARTDTQYF. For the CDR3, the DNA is TGTGCCAGCAGCGTAGTGGGGGGGGCCCGCACAGATACGCAGTATTTT.

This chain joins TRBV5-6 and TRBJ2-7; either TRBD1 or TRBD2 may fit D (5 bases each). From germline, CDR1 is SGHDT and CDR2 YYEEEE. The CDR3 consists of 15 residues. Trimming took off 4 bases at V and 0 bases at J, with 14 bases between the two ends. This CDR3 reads CASSGWGTVSYEQYF. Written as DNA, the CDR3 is TGTGCCAGCAGCGGATGGGGGACGGTCTCCTACGAGCAGTACTTC.

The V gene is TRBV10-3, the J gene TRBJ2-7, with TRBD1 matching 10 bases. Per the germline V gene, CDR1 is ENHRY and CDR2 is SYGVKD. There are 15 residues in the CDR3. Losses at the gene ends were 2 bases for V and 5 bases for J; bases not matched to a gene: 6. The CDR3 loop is CAISELGTGVHEQYF. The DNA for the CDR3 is TGTGCCATCAGTGAGCTTGGGACAGGGGTCCACGAGCAGTACTTC.

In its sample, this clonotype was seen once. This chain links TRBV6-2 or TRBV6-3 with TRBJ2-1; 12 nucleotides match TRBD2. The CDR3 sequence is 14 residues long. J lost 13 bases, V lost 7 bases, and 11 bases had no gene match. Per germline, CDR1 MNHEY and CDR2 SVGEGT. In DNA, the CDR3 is TGTGCCAGCAATCCCCCGGGACTAGCGGGCGGTCAGTTCTTC. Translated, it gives CASNPPGLAGGQFF.

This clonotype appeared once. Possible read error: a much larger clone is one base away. Written as DNA, the CDR3 is TGTGCCAGCAGCGACACCACAGATACGCAGTATTTT. It is translated as CASSDTTDTQYF. J is TRBJ2-3 and V is TRBV6-2 or TRBV6-3; D remains ambiguous. This CDR3 region has 12 residues. The V gene's germline CDR1 is MNHEY and CDR2 SVGEGT. V was cut by 6 bases and J by 2 bases, with 6 bases left in between.

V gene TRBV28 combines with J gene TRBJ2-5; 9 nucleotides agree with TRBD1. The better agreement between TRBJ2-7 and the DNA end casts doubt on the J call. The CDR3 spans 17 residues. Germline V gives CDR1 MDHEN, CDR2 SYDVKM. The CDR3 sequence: CASSLSSPGQGRPEQYF. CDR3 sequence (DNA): TGTGCCAGCAGTTTATCCTCGCCGGGACAGGGACGCCCCGAGCAGTACTTC.

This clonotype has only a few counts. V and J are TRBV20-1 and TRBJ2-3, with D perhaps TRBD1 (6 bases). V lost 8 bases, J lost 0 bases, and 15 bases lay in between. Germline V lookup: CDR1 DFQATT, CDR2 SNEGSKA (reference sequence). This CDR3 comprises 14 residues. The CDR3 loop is CSPSGTPSTDTQYF. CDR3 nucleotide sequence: TGCAGTCCAAGTGGGACACCTAGCACAGATACGCAGTATTTT.

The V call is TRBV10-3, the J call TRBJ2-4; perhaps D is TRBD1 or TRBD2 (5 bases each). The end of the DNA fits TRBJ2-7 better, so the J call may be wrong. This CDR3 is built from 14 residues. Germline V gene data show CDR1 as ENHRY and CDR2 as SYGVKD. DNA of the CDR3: TGTGCCAGCAACCGGGACGGCTTCTCTCCCGAGCAGTACTTC. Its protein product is CASNRDGFSPEQYF.

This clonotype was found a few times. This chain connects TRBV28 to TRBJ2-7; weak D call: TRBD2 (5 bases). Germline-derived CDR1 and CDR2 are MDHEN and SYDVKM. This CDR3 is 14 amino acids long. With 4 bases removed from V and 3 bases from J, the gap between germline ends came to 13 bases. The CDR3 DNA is TGTGCCAGCAGTTACGGGGATTCAGGCTACGAGCAGTACTTC. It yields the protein CASSYGDSGYEQYF.

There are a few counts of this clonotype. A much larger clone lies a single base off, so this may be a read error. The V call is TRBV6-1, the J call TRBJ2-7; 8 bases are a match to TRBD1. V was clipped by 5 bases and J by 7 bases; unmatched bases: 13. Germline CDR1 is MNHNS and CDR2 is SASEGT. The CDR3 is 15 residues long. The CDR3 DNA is TGTGCCAGCAGTCCGGACAGGGAAGGGTACAATGAGCAGTACTTC. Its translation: CASSPDREGYNEQYF.

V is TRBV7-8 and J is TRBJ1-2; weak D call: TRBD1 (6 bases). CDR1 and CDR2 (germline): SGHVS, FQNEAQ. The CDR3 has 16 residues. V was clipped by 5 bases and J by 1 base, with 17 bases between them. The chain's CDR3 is CASSPSPGTFNYGYTF. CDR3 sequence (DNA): TGTGCCAGCAGCCCAAGCCCGGGGACATTTAACTATGGCTACACCTTC.

For the CDR3, the DNA is TGTGCCAGCAGCATGACTAGGCAGGGTACAGATACGCAGTATTTT. Translating it yields CASSMTRQGTDTQYF. The chain uses TRBV7-6 and TRBJ2-3, with D possibly TRBD2 on 6 matching bases. The CDR3 length is 15 residues. Germline assignment: CDR1 SGHVS and CDR2 FNYEAQ. The ends were cut back, 5 bases at V and 3 bases at J, with 15 bases in the middle. Full variable domain (outside the CDR3, taken from reference TRBV7-6 and TRBJ2-3): GAGVSQSPRYKVTKRGQDVALRCDPISGHVSLYWYRQALGQGPEFLTYFNYEAQQDKSGLPNDRFSAERPEGSISTLTIQRTEQRDSAMYRCASSMTRQGTDTQYFGPGTRLTVL.

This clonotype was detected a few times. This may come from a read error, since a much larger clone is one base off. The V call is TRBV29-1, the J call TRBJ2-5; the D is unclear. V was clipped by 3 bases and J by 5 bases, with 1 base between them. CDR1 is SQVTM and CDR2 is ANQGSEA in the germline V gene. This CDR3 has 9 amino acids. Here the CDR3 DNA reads TGCAGCGTTGATGAGACCCAGTACTTC. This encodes CSVDETQYF.

The CDR3 is CSARDGGRANDEQYF. CDR3 sequence (DNA): TGCAGTGCTAGAGATGGAGGCCGGGCGAACGACGAGCAGTACTTC. V is TRBV20-1 and J is TRBJ2-7; TRBD2 is a possible D gene (5 bases). With 0 bases removed from V and 5 bases from J, the gap between germline ends came to 17 bases. Germline assignment: CDR1 DFQATT and CDR2 SNEGSKA (reference sequence). This CDR3 has 15 amino acids.

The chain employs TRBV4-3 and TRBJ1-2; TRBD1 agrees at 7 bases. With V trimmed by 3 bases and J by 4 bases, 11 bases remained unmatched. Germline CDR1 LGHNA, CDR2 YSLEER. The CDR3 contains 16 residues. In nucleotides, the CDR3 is TGCGCCAGCAGCCATAGGTTTGCACAGGGGCCCTATGGCTACACCTTC. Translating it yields CASSHRFAQGPYGYTF.

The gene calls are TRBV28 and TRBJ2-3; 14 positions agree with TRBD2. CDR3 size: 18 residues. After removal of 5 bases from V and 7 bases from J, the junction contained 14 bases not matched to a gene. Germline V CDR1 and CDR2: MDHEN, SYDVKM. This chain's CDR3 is CASSPIGLAGGHTNTQYF. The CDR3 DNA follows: TGTGCCAGCAGTCCGATCGGACTAGCGGGGGGCCACACGAATACGCAGTATTTT.

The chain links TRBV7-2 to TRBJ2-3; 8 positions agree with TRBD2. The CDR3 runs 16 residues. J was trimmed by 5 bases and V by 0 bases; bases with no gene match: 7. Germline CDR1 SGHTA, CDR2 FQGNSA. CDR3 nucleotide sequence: TGTGCCAGCAGCTTAGCAGGGACTAGAAGGGGAGATACGCAGTATTTT. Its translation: CASSLAGTRRGDTQYF.